The entry below gives a single T cell receptor beta chain sequence along with its context. Its cognate antigen has yet to be identified. Base qualities are not at hand, and no much larger clone is one base apart. Trimming costs V 4 bases and J 6 bases, and their ends lie 7 bases apart. Reading from cysteine to phenylalanine, the CDR3 counts 13 amino acids. The only DNA kept is the CDR3, 39 bases in frame from the first base. CDR1 SGHTA and CDR2 FQGNSA were looked up in the germline V gene. The entry originates in a study of blood T cell repertoires in COVID-19 (dated by TCRdb to the early 2020s). The study in broad terms: The collaborator samples originated in the United States, Italy and Spain and spanned the acute and convalescent phases of COVID-19. The prospective study material was composed of cDNA or gDNA derived from T cells, B-cell-depleted T cells, or PBMCs. Deeply sampled blood TCRbeta repertoires from subjects exposed to, actively infected with, or recovered from COVID-19 were included in the dataset. The repertoires were made available in a free public database intended to serve as a resource for research on the immune response to SARS-CoV-2. Samples came from the ongoing ImmuneRACE study (first 160 participants) plus 1,254 subjects from 6 global collaborators. A de-identified subject ID, COVID-19 status, age in years and sex were almost always included in the sample metadata. Where available, HLA class I and class II types were taken from metadata supplied by the sample provider and were not determined by assay-based typing. The full study reports these points: How much clinical and demographic metadata was included differed by source and by participant, and the metadata was provided uncurated.

Collaborating institutions collected whole blood in K2EDTA tubes following their own protocols. For TCRbeta analysis, collaborators shipped samples as frozen whole blood, isolated PBMCs, or DNA extracted from either of those sample types. TCRbeta CDR3 regions were amplified from genomic DNA using the immunoSEQ Assay, a bias-controlled multiplex PCR. The authors' pipeline ran thus. The number of nucleated cells in each sample was estimated by amplification of reference gene primers within the assay. To quantify the absolute abundance of each unique TCRbeta CDR3 rearrangement, sequence reads were collapsed and filtered. For each sample, productive Simpson clonality was calculated as the square root of Simpson's diversity index over productive rearrangements. The clones in this table, taken by TCRdb from immuneACCESS, are in-frame only. Not every clone is retained; where verified, under half of the shortfall comes from an unresolved V gene, and the cause of the rest is unknown. D and trimming were read from the DNA, whereas the V and J calls and clone size are those reported in that table. A total of approximately 79,000 clones appear in this sample, 84% of them only once. Of the sample, approximately 20% is held by the ten largest clones.

This clonotype originated in a woman in her forties or fifties with acute or convalescent COVID-19. Sequencing used peripheral blood. The chain was built from TRBV7-2 and TRBJ1-6, with no confidently assigned D gene. The CDR3 region has the sequence CASSSNSNSPLHF. In nucleotide form, the sequence is TGTGCCAGCAGCTCAAACTCTAATTCACCCCTCCACTTT.